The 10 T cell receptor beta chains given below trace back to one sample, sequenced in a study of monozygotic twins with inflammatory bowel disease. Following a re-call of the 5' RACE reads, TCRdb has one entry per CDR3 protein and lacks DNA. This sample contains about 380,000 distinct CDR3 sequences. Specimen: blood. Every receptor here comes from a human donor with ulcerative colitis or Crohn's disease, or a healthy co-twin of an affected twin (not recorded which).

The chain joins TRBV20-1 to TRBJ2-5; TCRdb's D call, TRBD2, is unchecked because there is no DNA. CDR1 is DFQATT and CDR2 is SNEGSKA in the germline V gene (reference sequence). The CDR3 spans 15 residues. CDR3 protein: CSARQRGGGGETQYF.

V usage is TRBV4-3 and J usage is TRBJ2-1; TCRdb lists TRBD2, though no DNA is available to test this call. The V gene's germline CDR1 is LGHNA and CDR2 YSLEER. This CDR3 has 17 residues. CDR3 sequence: CASSQRWGGGADNEQFF.

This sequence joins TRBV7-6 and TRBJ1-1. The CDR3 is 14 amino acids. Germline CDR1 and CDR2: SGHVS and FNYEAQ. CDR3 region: CASSQRRMNTEAFF.

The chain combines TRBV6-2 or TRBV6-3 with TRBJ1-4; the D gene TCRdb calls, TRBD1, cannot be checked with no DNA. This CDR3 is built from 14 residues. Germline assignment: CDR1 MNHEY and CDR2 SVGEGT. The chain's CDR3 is CASSDGQSNEKLFF.

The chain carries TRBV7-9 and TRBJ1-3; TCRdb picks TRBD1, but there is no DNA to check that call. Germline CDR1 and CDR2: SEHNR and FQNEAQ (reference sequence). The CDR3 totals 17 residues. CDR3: CASRPLGGQRSGNTIYF.

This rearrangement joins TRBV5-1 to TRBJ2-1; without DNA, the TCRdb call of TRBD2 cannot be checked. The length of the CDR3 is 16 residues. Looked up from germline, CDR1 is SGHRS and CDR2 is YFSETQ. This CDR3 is CASSGSGTSGYNEQFF.

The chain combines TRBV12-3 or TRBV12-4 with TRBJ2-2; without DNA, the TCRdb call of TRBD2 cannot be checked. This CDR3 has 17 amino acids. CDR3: CASSQVRGAGSTGELFF.

CDR3 sequence reads: CASSSGSTKFYF. The chain links TRBV6-2 or TRBV6-3 to TRBJ2-7. This CDR3 contains 12 residues. Germline V gives CDR1 MNHEY, CDR2 SVGEGT.

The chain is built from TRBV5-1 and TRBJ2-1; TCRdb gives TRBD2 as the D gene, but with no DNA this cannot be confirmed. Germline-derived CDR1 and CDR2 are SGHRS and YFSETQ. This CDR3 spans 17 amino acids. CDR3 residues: CASSFTSGLISYNEQFF. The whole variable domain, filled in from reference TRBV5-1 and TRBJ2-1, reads KAGVTQTPRYLIKTRGQQVTLSCSPISGHRSVSWYQQTPGQGLQFLFEYFSETQRNKGNFPGRFSGRQFSNSRSEMNVSTLELGDSALYLCASSFTSGLISYNEQFFGPGTRLTVL.

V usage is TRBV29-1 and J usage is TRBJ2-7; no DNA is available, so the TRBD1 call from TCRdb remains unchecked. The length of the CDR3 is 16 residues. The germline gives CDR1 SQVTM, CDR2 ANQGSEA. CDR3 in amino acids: CSVAGQGLGSGYEQYF.